Sequencing of this TCR beta chain was carried out in a study of blood T cell repertoires in COVID-19. The wider study: Italy, Spain and the United States were the sources of the convalescent and acute COVID-19 samples. From T cells, B-cell-depleted T cells, or PBMCs came the material, which was cDNA or gDNA.

Sequencing was performed with immunoSEQ multiplex PCR; in TCRdb, only in-frame clones are kept and a portion is missing. The sample gives roughly 33,000 clones, approximately 81% of which show up once; roughly 15% is in the top ten. The CDR3 consists of 14 residues. Trimming removed 6 bases from V and 7 bases from J; junction bases left unmatched: 6. CDR1 is LNHDA and CDR2 is SQIVND in the germline V gene (reference sequence). The sequencing sample was made of peripheral blood. This chain links TRBV19 with TRBJ2-1; TRBD1 matches 10 bases. The TCR was taken from a human donor with acute or convalescent COVID-19. The donor label of this sample is uncertain. CDR3 DNA sequence: TGTGCCAGTAGCGACCGGACAGGGGGGAATGAGCAGTTCTTC. It encodes CASSDRTGGNEQFF. The complete variable domain, with remaining parts taken from reference TRBV19 and TRBJ2-1, reads DGGITQSPKYLFRKEGQNVTLSCEQNLNHDAMYWYRQDPGQGLRLIYYSQIVNDFQKGDIAEGYSVSREKKESFPLTVTSAQKNPTAFYLCASSDRTGGNEQFFGPGTRLTVL.